A selection of T cell receptor beta chains follows, all from one sample in a study of shared clonotypes between healthy human individuals. TCRdb keeps only in-frame clones here, not all; method: immunoSEQ multiplex PCR. Of about 470,000 clones listed, around 75% are singletons. The sequenced sample consisted of PBMCs. The receptors shown here come from a woman aged 40 to 50 in good health. Some clones in this sample may be carry-over from other donors' samples. Both conserved end residues are part of each CDR3. A D gene is named only where the DNA matches it firmly. Not all rows give a size; the values are once, few, many and, for expanded clones, a class.

d_call: TRBD2; clone_size: NA; v_call: TRBV27; j_call: TRBJ2-1; cdr3_aa: CASSLEGGGYNEQFF; cdr3_nt: TGTGCCAGCAGTTTAGAGGGCGGGGGGTACAATGAGCAGTTCTTC
d_call: NA; clone_size: NA; v_call: TRBV19; j_call: TRBJ1-2; cdr3_aa: CASNVGRDGYTF; cdr3_nt: TGTGCCAGTAACGTAGGAAGGGATGGCTACACCTTC
d_call: NA; clone_size: NA; v_call: TRBV15; j_call: TRBJ1-1; cdr3_aa: CATSSPQFIQGWTEAFF; cdr3_nt: TGTGCCACCAGCAGCCCCCAGTTTATCCAGGGGTGGACTGAAGCTTTCTTT
d_call: NA; clone_size: NA; v_call: TRBV6-1; j_call: TRBJ1-5; cdr3_aa: CASSVAGGNQPQHF; cdr3_nt: TGTGCCAGCAGTGTAGCCGGGGGGAATCAGCCCCAGCATTTT
d_call: NA; clone_size: NA; v_call: TRBV4-3; j_call: TRBJ2-1; cdr3_aa: CASSPLPSGEYYNEQFF; cdr3_nt: TGCGCCAGCAGCCCCCTCCCCTCCGGAGAGTACTACAATGAGCAGTTCTTC
d_call: NA; clone_size: NA; v_call: TRBV25-1; j_call: TRBJ2-6; cdr3_aa: CASSEVPGSTSGANVLTF; cdr3_nt: TGTGCCAGCAGTGAGGTCCCCGGCAGCACCTCTGGGGCCAACGTCCTGACTTTC
d_call: NA; clone_size: many; v_call: TRBV7-6; j_call: TRBJ1-1; cdr3_aa: CASSPLGMNTEAFF; cdr3_nt: TGTGCCAGCAGCCCCCTGGGCATGAACACTGAAGCTTTCTTT
d_call: NA; clone_size: NA; v_call: TRBV5-1; j_call: TRBJ1-1; cdr3_aa: CASSLAGRGTEAFF; cdr3_nt: TGCGCCAGCAGCCTGGCCGGGCGAGGCACTGAAGCTTTCTTT
d_call: TRBD2; clone_size: NA; v_call: TRBV29-1; j_call: TRBJ2-7; cdr3_aa: CSVGLAGAEQYF; cdr3_nt: TGCAGCGTTGGGCTAGCGGGAGCCGAGCAGTACTTC
d_call: TRBD1; clone_size: NA; v_call: TRBV2; j_call: TRBJ2-3; cdr3_aa: CASCEGQGYTDTQYF; cdr3_nt: TGTGCCAGCTGTGAGGGACAGGGATACACAGATACGCAGTATTTT
d_call: NA; clone_size: NA; v_call: TRBV10-3; j_call: TRBJ2-1; cdr3_aa: CATAPGANNEQFF; cdr3_nt: TGTGCCACCGCCCCCGGAGCAAACAATGAGCAGTTCTTC
d_call: TRBD2; clone_size: NA; v_call: TRBV7-2; j_call: TRBJ2-2; cdr3_aa: CASSLHRGLAGASGELFF; cdr3_nt: TGTGCCAGCAGCTTGCACAGGGGACTAGCGGGCGCCTCCGGGGAGCTGTTTTTT
d_call: TRBD1; clone_size: NA; v_call: TRBV27; j_call: TRBJ2-1; cdr3_aa: CASRPGTGYDEQFF; cdr3_nt: TGTGCCAGCAGACCCGGGACAGGGTATGATGAGCAGTTCTTC
d_call: NA; clone_size: NA; v_call: TRBV25-1; j_call: TRBJ2-3; cdr3_aa: CASSLGASTDTQYF; cdr3_nt: TGTGCCAGCAGTTTGGGCGCTAGCACAGATACGCAGTATTTT
d_call: NA; clone_size: few; v_call: TRBV5-1; j_call: TRBJ1-2; cdr3_aa: CASSLVEGDGYTF; cdr3_nt: TGCGCCAGCAGCTTGGTCGAAGGGGATGGCTACACCTTC
d_call: TRBD2; clone_size: once; v_call: TRBV5-6; j_call: TRBJ2-7; cdr3_aa: CASSFTTSGSYEQYF; cdr3_nt: TGTGCCAGCAGCTTTACTACTAGCGGGAGCTACGAGCAGTACTTC
d_call: TRBD1; clone_size: NA; v_call: TRBV28; j_call: TRBJ1-2; cdr3_aa: CASSPGQGNYGYTF; cdr3_nt: TGTGCCAGCAGCCCGGGACAGGGTAACTATGGCTACACCTTC
d_call: NA; clone_size: NA; v_call: TRBV7-2; j_call: TRBJ2-2; cdr3_aa: CASSLAGARGTGELFF; cdr3_nt: TGTGCCAGCAGCTTAGCGGGAGCCCGAGGCACCGGGGAGCTGTTTTTT
d_call: NA; clone_size: NA; v_call: TRBV5-1; j_call: TRBJ2-6; cdr3_aa: CASAPDRSSGANVLTF; cdr3_nt: TGCGCCAGCGCGCCGGACAGATCCTCTGGGGCCAACGTCCTGACTTTC
d_call: TRBD1; clone_size: NA; v_call: TRBV5-6; j_call: TRBJ1-1; cdr3_aa: CASSAGTGLRVNTEAFF; cdr3_nt: TGTGCCAGCAGCGCCGGGACAGGGCTCAGGGTGAACACTGAAGCTTTCTTT
d_call: NA; clone_size: NA; v_call: TRBV9; j_call: TRBJ2-5; cdr3_aa: CASSVGLRETQYF; cdr3_nt: TGTGCCAGCAGCGTAGGGCTAAGAGAGACCCAGTACTTC
d_call: NA; clone_size: NA; v_call: TRBV18; j_call: TRBJ2-7; cdr3_aa: CASSPDLDPLREQYF; cdr3_nt: TGTGCCAGCTCACCAGACCTAGACCCACTCCGCGAGCAGTACTTC
d_call: TRBD1; clone_size: NA; v_call: TRBV18; j_call: TRBJ2-7; cdr3_aa: CASSRDRADYEQYF; cdr3_nt: TGTGCCAGCTCGCGCGACAGGGCCGACTACGAGCAGTACTTC
d_call: TRBD1; clone_size: NA; v_call: TRBV6-1; j_call: TRBJ2-5; cdr3_aa: CASEIIQGRGETQYF; cdr3_nt: TGTGCCAGCGAAATTATACAGGGGAGAGGGGAGACCCAGTACTTC
d_call: NA; clone_size: NA; v_call: TRBV18; j_call: TRBJ2-7; cdr3_aa: CASSPGAGREQYF; cdr3_nt: TGTGCCAGCTCACCAGGGGCAGGACGCGAGCAGTACTTC
d_call: NA; clone_size: NA; v_call: TRBV7-9; j_call: TRBJ2-7; cdr3_aa: CASTPGTNYEQYF; cdr3_nt: TGTGCCAGCACCCCGGGGACAAACTACGAGCAGTACTTC
d_call: NA; clone_size: NA; v_call: TRBV11-2; j_call: TRBJ2-7; cdr3_aa: CASSPSSRQRKSSYEQYF; cdr3_nt: TGTGCCAGCAGCCCCTCCTCGAGACAGAGAAAGAGCTCCTACGAGCAGTACTTC
d_call: NA; clone_size: few; v_call: TRBV28; j_call: TRBJ1-2; cdr3_aa: CASSVPPDYGYTF; cdr3_nt: TGTGCCAGCAGTGTTCCTCCAGACTATGGCTACACCTTC
d_call: TRBD1; clone_size: NA; v_call: TRBV29-1; j_call: TRBJ1-5; cdr3_aa: CSAGTGNQPQHF; cdr3_nt: TGCAGCGCCGGGACAGGAAATCAGCCCCAGCATTTT
d_call: NA; clone_size: NA; v_call: TRBV2; j_call: TRBJ2-1; cdr3_aa: CASSGDQSSYNEQFF; cdr3_nt: TGTGCCAGCAGTGGGGACCAGAGCTCCTACAATGAGCAGTTCTTC
d_call: NA; clone_size: NA; v_call: TRBV2; j_call: TRBJ1-4; cdr3_aa: CASRIQGARTNEKLFF; cdr3_nt: TGTGCCAGCAGGATACAGGGAGCACGAACTAATGAAAAACTGTTTTTT
d_call: TRBD2; clone_size: once; v_call: TRBV18; j_call: TRBJ2-7; cdr3_aa: CASSLREGGSSTYEQYF; cdr3_nt: TGTGCCAGCTCACTTAGGGAGGGCGGGAGTTCGACCTACGAGCAGTACTTC
d_call: TRBD1; clone_size: NA; v_call: TRBV15; j_call: TRBJ2-3; cdr3_aa: CATSRDGQGHDTQYF; cdr3_nt: TGTGCCACCAGCAGAGATGGACAGGGGCATGATACGCAGTATTTT
d_call: NA; clone_size: NA; v_call: TRBV6-4; j_call: TRBJ1-1; cdr3_aa: CATLSTGNTEAFF; cdr3_nt: TGTGCCACCCTCTCCACCGGGAACACTGAAGCTTTCTTT
d_call: NA; clone_size: few; v_call: TRBV18; j_call: TRBJ1-1; cdr3_aa: CASSVTSHGGLNTEAFF; cdr3_nt: TGTGCCAGCTCCGTCACGTCGCACGGGGGCCTAAACACTGAAGCTTTCTTT
d_call: TRBD1; clone_size: NA; v_call: TRBV28; j_call: TRBJ1-4; cdr3_aa: CASSTQGPGEKLFF; cdr3_nt: TGTGCCAGCAGTACACAGGGGCCTGGAGAAAAACTGTTTTTT
d_call: NA; clone_size: NA; v_call: TRBV27; j_call: TRBJ2-1; cdr3_aa: CASSAPLADYNEQFF; cdr3_nt: TGTGCCAGCAGTGCCCCCTTAGCGGATTACAATGAGCAGTTCTTC
d_call: NA; clone_size: few; v_call: TRBV6-6; j_call: TRBJ2-2; cdr3_aa: CASRDTGLDTGELFF; cdr3_nt: TGTGCCAGCAGAGATACAGGGTTGGACACCGGGGAGCTGTTTTTT
d_call: TRBD2; clone_size: few; v_call: TRBV5-6; j_call: TRBJ2-5; cdr3_aa: CASSLALGGVETQYF; cdr3_nt: TGTGCCAGCAGCTTGGCCCTGGGGGGGGTTGAGACCCAGTACTTC
d_call: TRBD1; clone_size: many; v_call: TRBV6-1; j_call: TRBJ2-7; cdr3_aa: CASSTRQGASYEQYF; cdr3_nt: TGTGCCAGCAGTACCCGACAGGGGGCCTCCTACGAGCAGTACTTC
d_call: TRBD2; clone_size: few; v_call: TRBV29-1; j_call: TRBJ2-3; cdr3_aa: CSVSGLAGTDTQYF; cdr3_nt: TGCAGCGTTTCGGGACTAGCGGGCACAGATACGCAGTATTTT
d_call: NA; clone_size: NA; v_call: TRBV28; j_call: TRBJ1-1; cdr3_aa: CASSLFSVRVNIEAFF; cdr3_nt: TGTGCCAGCAGTTTATTCAGTGTCCGAGTGAACATTGAAGCTTTCTTT
d_call: NA; clone_size: NA; v_call: TRBV5-1; j_call: TRBJ2-7; cdr3_aa: CASSPGGEQYF; cdr3_nt: TGCGCCAGCAGCCCTGGGGGCGAGCAGTACTTC
d_call: TRBD2; clone_size: NA; v_call: TRBV2; j_call: TRBJ2-6; cdr3_aa: CATKLAFSSGANVLTF; cdr3_nt: TGTGCCACCAAACTAGCGTTCAGCTCTGGGGCCAACGTCCTGACTTTC
d_call: NA; clone_size: NA; v_call: TRBV30; j_call: TRBJ2-1; cdr3_aa: CAWKIYNEQFF; cdr3_nt: TGTGCCTGGAAGATCTACAATGAGCAGTTCTTC
d_call: NA; clone_size: NA; v_call: TRBV18; j_call: TRBJ2-3; cdr3_aa: CASSPPGGASTDTQYF; cdr3_nt: TGTGCCAGCTCACCACCAGGAGGGGCTAGCACAGATACGCAGTATTTT
d_call: NA; clone_size: NA; v_call: TRBV5-8; j_call: TRBJ2-1; cdr3_aa: CASSLRGRGHNEQFF; cdr3_nt: TGTGCCAGCAGCTTGCGTGGCAGGGGTCACAATGAGCAGTTCTTC
d_call: TRBD1; clone_size: many; v_call: TRBV19; j_call: TRBJ2-1; cdr3_aa: CASDRGYEQFF; cdr3_nt: TGTGCCAGTGACAGGGGCTATGAGCAGTTCTTC
d_call: NA; clone_size: NA; v_call: TRBV11-2; j_call: TRBJ2-7; cdr3_aa: CASRRLVPTYEQYF; cdr3_nt: TGTGCCAGCAGAAGACTAGTCCCTACCTACGAGCAGTACTTC
d_call: TRBD1; clone_size: NA; v_call: TRBV28; j_call: TRBJ2-4; cdr3_aa: CASSFLQGENIQYF; cdr3_nt: TGTGCCAGCAGTTTTTTACAGGGGGAAAACATTCAGTACTTC
d_call: TRBD1; clone_size: NA; v_call: TRBV4-1; j_call: TRBJ2-2; cdr3_aa: CASSHGQVMGPRVAKSVGELFF; cdr3_nt: TGCGCCAGCAGCCACGGACAGGTGATGGGCCCCCGGGTGGCGAAGTCCGTAGGGGAGCTGTTTTTT
d_call: NA; clone_size: NA; v_call: TRBV28; j_call: TRBJ2-3; cdr3_aa: CASSFPMPTSSGSRRDTDTQYF; cdr3_nt: TGTGCCAGCAGTTTCCCGATGCCTACTAGTAGCGGTTCCCGGAGGGACACAGATACGCAGTATTTT
d_call: NA; clone_size: NA; v_call: TRBV5-8; j_call: TRBJ2-1; cdr3_aa: CASRPRQGGRYNEQFF; cdr3_nt: TGTGCCAGCAGGCCCAGGCAGGGGGGTCGCTACAATGAGCAGTTCTTC
d_call: NA; clone_size: NA; v_call: TRBV14; j_call: TRBJ1-1; cdr3_aa: CASSQDRSTEAFF; cdr3_nt: TGTGCCAGCAGCCAAGATCGCAGTACTGAAGCTTTCTTT
d_call: NA; clone_size: few; v_call: TRBV10-2; j_call: TRBJ1-1; cdr3_aa: CASSAMVMNTEAFF; cdr3_nt: TGCGCCAGCTCGGCTATGGTAATGAACACTGAAGCTTTCTTT